The 28 T cell receptor beta chains reported below all come from one sample, sequenced in a study of T cells in Graves' hyperthyroidism and ophthalmopathy. From RNA transcripts, TCR beta CDR3 regions were amplified. The HTBI set primed first-round TCR CDR3 RT-PCR. TCRdb itself ran the multiplex PCR reads through MiXCR, one entry per CDR3 protein. The repertoire holds about 570,000 distinct CDR3 sequences, with about 43% as singletons. Input material: peripheral blood or thyroid tissue (not recorded which). These receptors were obtained from an adult woman with Graves' disease, either hyperthyroidism or ophthalmopathy (not recorded which).

The chain links TRBV14 to TRBJ2-7; TRBD2 matches 9 bases. The CDR3 runs to 19 residues. Germline trimming cut 3 bases from V and 3 bases from J; bases unmatched to any gene: 18. Germline V CDR1 and CDR2: SGHDN, FVKESK. DNA of the CDR3: TGTGCCAGCAGCCAGGTATGGCCGACCGGGACTAGCCGTTTCTACGAGCAGTACTTC. This encodes CASSQVWPTGTSRFYEQYF. The complete variable domain, with remaining parts taken from reference TRBV14 and TRBJ2-7, reads EAGVTQFPSHSVIEKGQTVTLRCDPISGHDNLYWYRRVMGKEIKFLLHFVKESKQDESGMPNNRFLAERTGGTYSTLKVQPAELEDSGVYFCASSQVWPTGTSRFYEQYFGPGTRLTVT.

The chain is built from TRBV10-3 and TRBJ1-1; no clear D. Trimming stripped 6 bases from V and 4 bases from J, with 15 bases between. Germline V lookup: CDR1 ENHRY, CDR2 SYGVKD. This CDR3 comprises 14 residues. In DNA form, the CDR3 reads TGTGCCATCAGCCCCAAGCCAGAGGGCACTGAAGCTTTCTTT. Amino acid sequence: CAISPKPEGTEAFF.

This clonotype was detected ten times or more. The chain is built from TRBV13 and TRBJ1-2, with D perhaps TRBD1 (6 bases). Trimming removed 7 bases from V and 2 bases from J, with 14 bases in between. The CDR3 sequence is 14 residues long. Germline loops: CDR1 PRHDT, CDR2 FYEKMQ (reference sequence). This chain's CDR3 is CASTSGQSNYGYTF. The CDR3 DNA sequence: TGTGCCAGCACCTCCGGACAGAGCAACTATGGCTACACCTTC.

This chain links TRBV9 with TRBJ1-1; no reliable D call. Per germline, CDR1 SGDLS and CDR2 YYNGEE. CDR3 length: 14 amino acids. Trimming removed 0 bases at V and 5 bases at J, with 11 bases between. CDR3 DNA: TGTGCCAGCAGCGTAGCTTCGGGTGGTACTGAAGCTTTCTTT. Protein: CASSVASGGTEAFF.

This chain links TRBV7-9 with TRBJ2-7, with TRBD2 matching 8 bases. Germline CDR1 SEHNR, CDR2 FQNEAQ (reference sequence). With V trimmed by 5 bases and J by 4 bases, 7 bases remained unmatched. The CDR3 has 14 residues. CDR3 nucleotides: TGTGCCAGCAGCGTCTCCGGGACTAGTTACGAGCAGTACTTC. Its translation is CASSVSGTSYEQYF.

This clonotype was counted at least ten times. The chain uses TRBV19 and TRBJ2-6, with TRBD1 matching 7 bases. The CDR3 sequence is 16 residues long. Looked up from germline, CDR1 is LNHDA and CDR2 is SQIVND (reference sequence). The J segment lost 2 bases and the V segment lost 4 bases, leaving 5 bases of the junction unmatched. The CDR3 nucleotides read TGTGCCAGTAGTACTCCCGACAGGGCTGGGGCCAACGTCCTGACTTTC. It specifies CASSTPDRAGANVLTF.

The chain combines TRBV7-3 with TRBJ2-2; 10 bases map to TRBD2. Germline CDR1 SGHTA, CDR2 FQGTGA. V shed 2 bases, J shed 6 bases, and the junction held 3 bases outside the gene matches. The CDR3 extends over 15 amino acids. Here the CDR3 reads CASSLGSGRPGELFF. The CDR3 coding sequence is TGTGCCAGCAGCTTAGGTAGCGGGAGGCCCGGGGAGCTGTTTTTT.

This clonotype was seen repeatedly, ten times or more. The V and J genes are TRBV7-9 and TRBJ2-5, with D tentatively TRBD2 (6 bases). Trimming pared 1 base from V and 4 bases from J, leaving 16 bases between. The CDR3 runs to 16 residues. CDR1 is SEHNR, CDR2 FQNEAQ, per germline (reference sequence). The CDR3 reads CASSLVGLLSPETQYF. For the CDR3, the DNA is TGTGCCAGCAGCTTAGTGGGACTCCTTTCCCCAGAGACCCAGTACTTC.

This clonotype was found many times. This rearrangement joins TRBV27 to TRBJ1-1, with TRBD1 matching over 8 bases. Germline assignment: CDR1 MNHEY and CDR2 SMNVEV (reference sequence). The CDR3 has 15 residues. The V segment lost 5 bases and the J segment 5 bases; nucleotides outside the gene matches: 10. The CDR3 nucleotides read TGTGCCAGCAGTACCCCAGGGGACAGGTATACTGAAGCTTTCTTT. Protein product: CASSTPGDRYTEAFF.

For this clonotype: At one end, the junction sequence differs from germline, possibly due to a read error. This rearrangement joins TRBV20-1 to TRBJ1-1, with D possibly being TRBD1 (6 bases). The CDR3 spans 8 residues. Looked up from germline, CDR1 is DFQATT and CDR2 is SNEGSKA (reference sequence). The CDR3, as DNA: TGCAGTGCCCGCGGGGGCGGCTTT. It is translated as CSARGGGF.

The chain joins TRBV2 to TRBJ1-5, with TRBD1 identical over 9 bases. Looked up from germline, CDR1 is SNHLY and CDR2 is FYNNEI. V was pared by 6 bases and J by 6 bases, with 6 bases of the junction left unmatched. The CDR3 has 14 amino acids. CDR3 bases: TGTGCCAGCAGGGCCACAGGGGGCAGTCAGCCCCAGCATTTT. Translated, it gives CASRATGGSQPQHF.

This clonotype was seen just once. The chain carries TRBV10-3 and TRBJ2-7, with D tentatively TRBD2 (6 bases). Germline values: CDR1 ENHRY, CDR2 SYGVKD. The CDR3 totals 10 residues. V was cut by 4 bases and J by 10 bases, with 8 bases left in between. CDR3 region: CAISGTKQYF. CDR3 DNA sequence: TGTGCCATCAGTGGGACTAAACAGTACTTC.

The rearrangement uses TRBV11-2 and TRBJ2-5, with a tentative D call TRBD1 (6 bases). Trimming left V 2 bases short and J 5 bases short, with 12 bases between. In germline, CDR1 is SGHAT, CDR2 FQNNGV. CDR3 size: 14 residues. This CDR3 reads CASSLPSRGETQYF. CDR3 coding DNA: TGTGCCAGCAGCTTACCTAGCAGGGGTGAGACCCAGTACTTC.

In regard to this clonotype: A read error may account for a junction end that differs from germline. The chain is built from TRBV5-1 and TRBJ1-2; TRBD1 matches 7 bases. The CDR3 loop spans 17 amino acids. CDR1 is SGHRS and CDR2 is YFSETQ in the germline V gene. For the CDR3, the DNA is TGTGCCAGCAGCTTGGGACAGACAAGAAGCGAAGTTCATGGCTACACCTTC. Translated, it gives CASSLGQTRSEVHGYTF.

This clonotype was counted ten times or more. The gene calls are TRBV4-2 and TRBJ2-7; D might be TRBD1 (6 bases). In germline, CDR1 is LGHNA, CDR2 YNFKEQ. The CDR3 spans 17 residues. Trimming took off 0 bases at V and 0 bases at J, with 15 bases between the two ends. CDR3 sequence: CASSQDRTGRNSYEQYF. The CDR3 DNA sequence: TGTGCCAGCAGCCAAGACCGTACAGGGCGAAACTCCTACGAGCAGTACTTC.

This clonotype turned up a few times. Because the CDR3 is missing its conserved closing phenylalanine or tryptophan, this is likely a read error. In DNA form, the CDR3 reads TGTGCCAGCAGTTCCCACACTCAATACGAGCAGTACCTC. Translated, it gives CASSSHTQYEQYL. J is TRBJ2-7 and V is TRBV11-1, with D hard to call. Germline lookup yields CDR1 SGHAT and CDR2 FQDESV (reference sequence). The CDR3 has 13 amino acids. V dropped 6 bases and J dropped 4 bases, with 13 bases sitting between them.

Concerning this clonotype itself: One end of the junction fails to match germline, which may point to a read error. V usage is TRBV5-1 and J usage is TRBJ1-2; D perhaps matches TRBD1 (5 bases). The CDR3 totals 14 residues. Germline-derived CDR1 and CDR2 are SGHRS and YFSETQ. CDR3 nucleotide sequence: TGCACCAGCAGACTGGCGGGGACGCTTCCTGGCTACACCTTC. Encoded protein: CTSRLAGTLPGYTF.

Regarding this clonotype: The DNA is left out, because the CDR3 cannot be placed on it with certainty; the CDR3 is given as TCRdb lists it. The rearrangement joins TRBV7-9 to TRBJ1-2; TRBD1, the table's D call, was not compared with the DNA. Germline V gene data show CDR1 as SEHNR and CDR2 as FQNEAQ (reference sequence). Ends included, the CDR3 has 23 residues. The CDR3: CASSFYICSAPELPGNFVYGYTF.

The genes are TRBV12-3 or TRBV12-4 and TRBJ2-3; perhaps TRBD2 as D (5 bases). The CDR3 spans 13 residues. V was trimmed by 6 bases and J by 4 bases, leaving 11 bases between them. The CDR3 DNA follows: TGTGCCAGCAGAGGACTTTGGGCAGATACGCAGTATTTT. Its protein product is CASRGLWADTQYF.

In DNA, the CDR3 is TGCAGTGCTAGGGCGGACTATGGCTACACCTTC. Translated: CSARADYGYTF. The chain has TRBV20-1 and TRBJ1-2; D gene ambiguous. V dropped 3 bases and J dropped 3 bases, with 5 bases sitting between them. The germline V gene has CDR1 DFQATT and CDR2 SNEGSKA (reference sequence). This CDR3 region has 11 residues.

In its sample, this clonotype was seen a few times. V gene TRBV10-3 combines with J gene TRBJ2-5, with 7 bases that match TRBD1. Per germline, CDR1 ENHRY and CDR2 SYGVKD. The trim removed 7 bases at V and 5 bases at J, leaving 4 bases unmatched. The CDR3 sequence is 12 residues long. CDR3 residues: CAITGTAETQYF. The CDR3 nucleotides are TGTGCCATCACCGGGACAGCGGAGACCCAGTACTTC.

The rearrangement uses TRBV7-9 and TRBJ2-5, with a possible D match to TRBD1 (5 bases). The CDR3 has 15 amino acids. V lost 5 bases to trimming and J lost 0 bases, with 13 bases between them. Germline CDR1 SEHNR, CDR2 FQNEAQ (reference sequence). DNA of the CDR3: TGTGCCAGCAGCCGAAGGGGCAGCAACCAAGAGACCCAGTACTTC. This gives the protein CASSRRGSNQETQYF.

Here the CDR3 reads CASGDNQPQHF. The CDR3 DNA reads TGTGCCTCGGGGGACAACCAGCCCCAGCATTTT. The J gene is TRBJ1-5, the V gene TRBV24-1, with TRBD1 as a possible D gene (6 bases). The V and J ends lost 12 bases and 7 bases respectively, with 12 bases between them. CDR3 size: 11 residues. Germline V gene sequence: CDR1 KGHDR, CDR2 SFDVKD.

The chain is built from TRBV24-1 and TRBJ2-5; 14 positions agree with TRBD2. The trim removed 5 bases at V and 5 bases at J, leaving 15 bases unmatched. The CDR3 length is 19 residues. Germline assignment: CDR1 KGHDR and CDR2 SFDVKD. Written as DNA, the CDR3 is TGTGCCACCAGTGTTGGGACTAGCGGGAGTTTAGGCGGCCGGGAGACCCAGTACTTC. Protein sequence: CATSVGTSGSLGGRETQYF.

This clonotype was seen at least ten times. The chain joins TRBV5-1 to TRBJ1-3, with D maybe TRBD1 (5 bases). CDR3 length: 14 residues. Germline CDR1 SGHRS, CDR2 YFSETQ. V was pared by 4 bases and J by 0 bases, with 8 bases between. The CDR3 sequence: CASSQDISGNTIYF. The DNA for the CDR3 is TGCGCCAGCAGCCAGGACATCTCTGGAAACACCATATATTTT. Using reference TRBV5-1 and TRBJ1-3 for the parts outside the CDR3, the full variable domain is KAGVTQTPRYLIKTRGQQVTLSCSPISGHRSVSWYQQTPGQGLQFLFEYFSETQRNKGNFPGRFSGRQFSNSRSEMNVSTLELGDSALYLCASSQDISGNTIYFGEGSWLTVV.

Ten or more counts support this clonotype. J is TRBJ2-7 and V is TRBV4-3, with D possibly being TRBD1 or TRBD2 (5 bases each). Trimming removed 1 base from V and 1 base from J, with 5 bases in between. This CDR3 has 13 residues. Germline assignment: CDR1 LGHNA and CDR2 YSLEER. CDR3 DNA: TGCGCCAGCAGCCAAGGGGGGTCCTACGAGCAGTACTTC. Translating it yields CASSQGGSYEQYF.

This chain uses TRBV29-1 with TRBJ1-4; 9 bases align to TRBD1. Trimming took 8 bases from V and 7 from J; bases not matched to a gene: 11. The CDR3 consists of 14 residues. Germline V gene sequence: CDR1 SQVTM, CDR2 ANQGSEA. The CDR3 region is CSFRQGGAGEKLFF. CDR3 DNA sequence: TGCAGCTTCAGACAGGGGGGCGCGGGTGAAAAACTGTTTTTT.

This clonotype was recorded many times. CDR3 DNA: TGCGCCAGCGGGACAGGCAATATGAACACTGAAGCTTTCTTT. As protein: CASGTGNMNTEAFF. J is TRBJ1-1 and V is TRBV5-1; 8 positions agree with TRBD1. The CDR3 consists of 14 residues. CDR1 is SGHRS, CDR2 YFSETQ, per germline. J lost 0 bases, V lost 7 bases, and 5 bases had no gene match.